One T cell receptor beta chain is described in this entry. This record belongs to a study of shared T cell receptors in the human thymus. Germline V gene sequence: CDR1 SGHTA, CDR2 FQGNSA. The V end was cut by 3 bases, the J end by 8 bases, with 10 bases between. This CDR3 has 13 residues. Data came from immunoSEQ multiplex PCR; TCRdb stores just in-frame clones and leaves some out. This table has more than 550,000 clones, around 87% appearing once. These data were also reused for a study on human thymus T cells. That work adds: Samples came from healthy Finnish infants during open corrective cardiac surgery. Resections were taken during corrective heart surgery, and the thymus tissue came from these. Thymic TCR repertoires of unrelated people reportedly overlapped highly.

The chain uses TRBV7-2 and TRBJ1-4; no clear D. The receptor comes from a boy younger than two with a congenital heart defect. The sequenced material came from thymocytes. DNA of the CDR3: TGTGCCAGCAGCTTGAGTAATCCAGAAAAACTGTTTTTT. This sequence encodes CASSLSNPEKLFF.